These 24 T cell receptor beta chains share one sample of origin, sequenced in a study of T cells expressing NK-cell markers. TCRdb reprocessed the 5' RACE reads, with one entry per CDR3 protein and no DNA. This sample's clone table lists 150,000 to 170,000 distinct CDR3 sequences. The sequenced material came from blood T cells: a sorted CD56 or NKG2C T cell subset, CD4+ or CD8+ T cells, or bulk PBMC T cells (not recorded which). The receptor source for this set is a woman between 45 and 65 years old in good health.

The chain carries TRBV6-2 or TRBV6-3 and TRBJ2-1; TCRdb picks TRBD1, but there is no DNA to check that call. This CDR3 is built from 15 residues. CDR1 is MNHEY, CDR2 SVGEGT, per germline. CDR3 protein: CASRQQESSYNEQFF.

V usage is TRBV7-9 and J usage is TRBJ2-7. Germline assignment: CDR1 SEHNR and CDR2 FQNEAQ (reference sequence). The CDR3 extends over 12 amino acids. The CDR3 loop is CASSFLMDEQYF.

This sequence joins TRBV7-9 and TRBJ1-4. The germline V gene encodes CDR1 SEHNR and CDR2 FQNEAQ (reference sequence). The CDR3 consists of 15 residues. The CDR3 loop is CASSLDLGPNEKLFF.

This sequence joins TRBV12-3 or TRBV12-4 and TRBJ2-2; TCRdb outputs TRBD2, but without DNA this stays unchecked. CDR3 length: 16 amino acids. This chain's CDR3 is CASTGLAGGWTGELFF.

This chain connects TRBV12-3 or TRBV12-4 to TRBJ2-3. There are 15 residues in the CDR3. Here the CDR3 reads CASSFPGSSTDTQYF.

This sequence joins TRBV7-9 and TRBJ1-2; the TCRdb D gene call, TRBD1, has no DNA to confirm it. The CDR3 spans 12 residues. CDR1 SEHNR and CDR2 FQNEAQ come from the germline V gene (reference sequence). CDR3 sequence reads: CASGSGGGGYTF.

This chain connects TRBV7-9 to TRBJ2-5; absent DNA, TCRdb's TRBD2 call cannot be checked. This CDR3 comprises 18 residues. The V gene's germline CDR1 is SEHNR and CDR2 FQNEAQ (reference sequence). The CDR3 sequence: CASSPDLSGEVWEETQYF. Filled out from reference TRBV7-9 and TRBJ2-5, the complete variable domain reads DTGVSQNPRHKITKRGQNVTFRCDPISEHNRLYWYRQTLGQGPEFLTYFQNEAQLEKSRLLSDRFSAERPKGSFSTLEIQRTEQGDSAMYLCASSPDLSGEVWEETQYFGPGTRLLVL.

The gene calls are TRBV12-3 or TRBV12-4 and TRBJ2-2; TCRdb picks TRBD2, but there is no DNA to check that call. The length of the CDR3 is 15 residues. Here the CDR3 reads CASTHTSGRAGELFF.

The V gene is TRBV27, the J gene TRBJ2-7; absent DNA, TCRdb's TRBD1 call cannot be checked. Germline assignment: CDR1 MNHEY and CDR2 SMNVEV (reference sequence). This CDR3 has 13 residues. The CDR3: CATRDRPSYEQYF.

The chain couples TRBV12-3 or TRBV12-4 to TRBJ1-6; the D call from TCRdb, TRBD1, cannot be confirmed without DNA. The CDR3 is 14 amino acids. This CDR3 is CASRDRARGSPLHF.

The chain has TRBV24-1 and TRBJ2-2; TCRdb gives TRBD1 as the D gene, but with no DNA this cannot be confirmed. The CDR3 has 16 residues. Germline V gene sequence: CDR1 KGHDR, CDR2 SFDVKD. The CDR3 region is CATSDLKHPGTGELFF.

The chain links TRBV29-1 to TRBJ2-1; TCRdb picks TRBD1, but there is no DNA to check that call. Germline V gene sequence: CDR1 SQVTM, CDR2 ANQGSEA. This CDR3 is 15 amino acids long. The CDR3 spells CSVERDRGAYNEQFF.

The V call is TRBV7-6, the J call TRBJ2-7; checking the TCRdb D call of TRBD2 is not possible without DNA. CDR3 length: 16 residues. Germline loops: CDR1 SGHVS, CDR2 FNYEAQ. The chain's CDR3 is CASSLEPSGRYYEQYF.

CDR3 sequence reads: CASSQGLAGGADTQYF. V usage is TRBV5-1 and J usage is TRBJ2-3; TCRdb picks TRBD2, but there is no DNA to check that call. The V gene's germline CDR1 is SGHRS and CDR2 YFSETQ. The CDR3 is made up of 16 amino acids. The full variable domain, rest sourced from reference TRBV5-1 and TRBJ2-3, is KAGVTQTPRYLIKTRGQQVTLSCSPISGHRSVSWYQQTPGQGLQFLFEYFSETQRNKGNFPGRFSGRQFSNSRSEMNVSTLELGDSALYLCASSQGLAGGADTQYFGPGTRLTVL.

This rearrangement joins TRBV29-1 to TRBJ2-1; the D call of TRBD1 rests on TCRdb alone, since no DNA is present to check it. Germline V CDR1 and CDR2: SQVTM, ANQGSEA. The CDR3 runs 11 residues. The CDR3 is CSGRDSYEQFF.

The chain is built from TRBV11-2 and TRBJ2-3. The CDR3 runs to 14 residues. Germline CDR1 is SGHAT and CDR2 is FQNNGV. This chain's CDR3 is CASRDSIFTDTQYF.

The CDR3 sequence: CASGLTSSPADTQYF. The chain is built from TRBV12-5 and TRBJ2-3; TCRdb names TRBD2, which stays unverified in the absence of DNA. In germline, CDR1 is LGHNT, CDR2 FRNRAP. CDR3 length: 15 residues.

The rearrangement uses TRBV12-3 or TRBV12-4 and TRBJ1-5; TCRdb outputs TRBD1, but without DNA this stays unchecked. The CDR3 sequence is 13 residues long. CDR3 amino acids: CASSSTGGQPQHF.

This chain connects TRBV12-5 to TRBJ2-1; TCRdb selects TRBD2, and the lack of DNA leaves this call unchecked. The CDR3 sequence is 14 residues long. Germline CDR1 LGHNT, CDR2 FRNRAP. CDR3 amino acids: CASGSGVDYNEQFF.

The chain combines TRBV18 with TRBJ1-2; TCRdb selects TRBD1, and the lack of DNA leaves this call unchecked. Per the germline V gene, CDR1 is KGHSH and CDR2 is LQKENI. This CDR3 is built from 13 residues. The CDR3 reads CASSPTPGHGYTF.

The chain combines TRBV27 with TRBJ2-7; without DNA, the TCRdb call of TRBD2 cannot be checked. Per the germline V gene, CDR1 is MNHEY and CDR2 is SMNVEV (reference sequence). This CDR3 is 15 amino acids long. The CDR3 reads CASFGALGRDYVQYF.

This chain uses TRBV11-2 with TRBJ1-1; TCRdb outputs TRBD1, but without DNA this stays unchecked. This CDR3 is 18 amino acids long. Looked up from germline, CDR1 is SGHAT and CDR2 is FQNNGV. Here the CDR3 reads CASSPLPHLQDTNTEAFF.

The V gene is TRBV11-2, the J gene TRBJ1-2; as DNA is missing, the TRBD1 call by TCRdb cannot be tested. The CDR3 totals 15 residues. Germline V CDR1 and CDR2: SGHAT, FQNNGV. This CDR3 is CASSHRPLPLYGYTF. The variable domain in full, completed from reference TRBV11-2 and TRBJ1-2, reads EAGVAQSPRYKIIEKRQSVAFWCNPISGHATLYWYQQILGQGPKLLIQFQNNGVVDDSQLPKDRFSAERLKGVDSTLKIQPAKLEDSAVYLCASSHRPLPLYGYTFGSGTRLTVV.

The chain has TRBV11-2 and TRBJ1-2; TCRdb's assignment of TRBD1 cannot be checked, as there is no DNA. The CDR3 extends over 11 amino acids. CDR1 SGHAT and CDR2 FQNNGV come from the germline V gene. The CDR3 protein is CASRDQGTRTF.